The clone carrying this TCR beta chain turned up a few times. Antigen specificity is unknown. The data derive from a study of T cells after yellow fever vaccination. General study findings and limits: Contamination by abundant bulk-population clonotypes could be present in FACS-sorted repertoires. Faster peaking, at day 5 versus 15, marked a secondary response that was weaker. After the booster, 96% of CD4 and 88% of CD8 primary-response clones were re-detected.

Template switching with 5'RACE generated the TCR cDNA and added a universal primer site and UMIs. TCRdb reprocessed the 5' RACE reads with MiXCR, giving one entry per CDR3 protein. The sample holds 350,000 or so distinct CDR3 sequences, around 8.1% seen once. Germline loops: CDR1 SGHAT, CDR2 FQNNGV. There are 16 residues in the CDR3. Trimming removed 2 bases from V and 7 bases from J; junction bases left unmatched: 9. The sequences come from PBMCs, collected about 41 days after the first yellow fever vaccination. This receptor was identified in a man aged 18 to 30 who received the YFV17D yellow fever vaccine. This chain joins TRBV11-2 and TRBJ2-2, with 8 bases lining up with TRBD2. Here the CDR3 DNA reads TGTGCCAGCAGCTTATTCGGACTAGCCATAGGCGGGGAGCTGTTTTTT. Protein sequence: CASSLFGLAIGGELFF.